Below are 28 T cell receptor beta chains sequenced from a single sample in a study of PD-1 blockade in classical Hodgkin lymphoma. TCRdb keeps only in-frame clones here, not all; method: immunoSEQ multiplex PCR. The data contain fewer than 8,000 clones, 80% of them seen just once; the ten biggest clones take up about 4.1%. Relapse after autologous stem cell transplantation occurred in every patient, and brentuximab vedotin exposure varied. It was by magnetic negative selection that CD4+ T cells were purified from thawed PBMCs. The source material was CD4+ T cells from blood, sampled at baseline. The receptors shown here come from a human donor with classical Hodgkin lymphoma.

CDR3: CASSPTSGETQYF. The CDR3 DNA reads TGCGCCAGCAGCCCCACGTCGGGAGAGACCCAGTACTTC. The chain combines TRBV5-1 with TRBJ2-5; D is ambiguous. Trimming shortened V by 4 bases and J by 4 bases, and 11 bases separated the two germline ends. Germline CDR1 is SGHRS and CDR2 is YFSETQ. The CDR3 loop spans 13 amino acids.

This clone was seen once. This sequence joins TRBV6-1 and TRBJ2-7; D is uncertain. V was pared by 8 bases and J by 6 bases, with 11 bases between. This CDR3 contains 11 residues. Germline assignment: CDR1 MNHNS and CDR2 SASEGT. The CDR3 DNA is TGTGCCAGCGGCCGGGCTGGCGAGCAGTACTTC. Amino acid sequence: CASGRAGEQYF.

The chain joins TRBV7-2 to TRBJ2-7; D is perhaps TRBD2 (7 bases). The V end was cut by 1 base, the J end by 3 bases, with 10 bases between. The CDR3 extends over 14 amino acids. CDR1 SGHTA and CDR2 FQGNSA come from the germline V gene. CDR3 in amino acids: CASSLGGGNYEQYF. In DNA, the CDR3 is TGTGCCAGCAGCTTAGGGGGGGGCAACTACGAGCAGTACTTC.

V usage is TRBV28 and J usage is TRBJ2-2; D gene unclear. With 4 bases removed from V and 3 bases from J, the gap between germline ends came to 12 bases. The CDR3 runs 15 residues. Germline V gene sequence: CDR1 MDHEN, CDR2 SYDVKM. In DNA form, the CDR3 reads TGTGCCAGCAGTTACGACCCCCTCTACACCGGGGAGCTGTTTTTT. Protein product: CASSYDPLYTGELFF. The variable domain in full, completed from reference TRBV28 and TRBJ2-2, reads DVKVTQSSRYLVKRTGEKVFLECVQDMDHENMFWYRQDPGLGLRLIYFSYDVKMKEKGDIPEGYSVSREKKERFSLILESASTNQTSMYLCASSYDPLYTGELFFGEGSRLTVL.

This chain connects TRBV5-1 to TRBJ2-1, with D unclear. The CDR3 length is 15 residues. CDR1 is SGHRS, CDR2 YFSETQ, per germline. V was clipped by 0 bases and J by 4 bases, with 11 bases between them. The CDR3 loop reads CASSLGESVYNEQFF. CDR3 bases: TGCGCCAGCAGCTTGGGGGAAAGTGTTTACAATGAGCAGTTCTTC.

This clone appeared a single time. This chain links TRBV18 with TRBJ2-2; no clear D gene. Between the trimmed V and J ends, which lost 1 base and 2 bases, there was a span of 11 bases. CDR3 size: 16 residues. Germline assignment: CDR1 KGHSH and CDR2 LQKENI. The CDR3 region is CASSPRAATNTGELFF. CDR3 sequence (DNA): TGTGCCAGCTCACCACGGGCCGCCACTAACACCGGGGAGCTGTTTTTT.

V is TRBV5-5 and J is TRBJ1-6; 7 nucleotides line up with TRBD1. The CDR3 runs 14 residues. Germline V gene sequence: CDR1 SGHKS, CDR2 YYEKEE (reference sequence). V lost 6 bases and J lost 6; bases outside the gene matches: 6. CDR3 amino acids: CASNRQGGNSPLHF. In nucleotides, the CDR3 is TGTGCCAGCAACAGACAGGGAGGTAATTCACCCCTCCACTTT.

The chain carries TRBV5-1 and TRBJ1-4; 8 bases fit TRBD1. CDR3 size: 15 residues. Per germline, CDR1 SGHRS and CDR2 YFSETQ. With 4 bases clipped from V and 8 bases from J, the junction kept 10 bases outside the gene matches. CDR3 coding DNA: TGCGCCAGCAGCCCGAATTCTGACAGGGGAGAAAAACTGTTTTTT. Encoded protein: CASSPNSDRGEKLFF. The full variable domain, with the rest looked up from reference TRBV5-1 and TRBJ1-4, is KAGVTQTPRYLIKTRGQQVTLSCSPISGHRSVSWYQQTPGQGLQFLFEYFSETQRNKGNFPGRFSGRQFSNSRSEMNVSTLELGDSALYLCASSPNSDRGEKLFFGSGTQLSVL.

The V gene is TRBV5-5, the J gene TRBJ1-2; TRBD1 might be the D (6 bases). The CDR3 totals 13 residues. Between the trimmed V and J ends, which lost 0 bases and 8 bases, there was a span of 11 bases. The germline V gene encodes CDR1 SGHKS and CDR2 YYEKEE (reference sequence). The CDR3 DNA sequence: TGTGCCAGCAGCTTGGCGGGGGCGGGCGGCTACACCTTC. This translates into CASSLAGAGGYTF.

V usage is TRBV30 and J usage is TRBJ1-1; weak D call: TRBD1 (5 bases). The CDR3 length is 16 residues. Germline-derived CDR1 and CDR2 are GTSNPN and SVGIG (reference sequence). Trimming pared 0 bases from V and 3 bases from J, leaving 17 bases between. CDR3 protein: CAWSVIWGVRHTEAFF. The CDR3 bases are TGTGCCTGGAGTGTAATCTGGGGCGTTCGCCACACTGAAGCTTTCTTT.

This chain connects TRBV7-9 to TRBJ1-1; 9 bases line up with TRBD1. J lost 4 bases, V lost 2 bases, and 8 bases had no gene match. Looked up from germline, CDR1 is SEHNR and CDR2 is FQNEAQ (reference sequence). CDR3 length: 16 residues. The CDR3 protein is CASSLKAGTGSTEAFF. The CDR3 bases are TGTGCCAGCAGCTTAAAGGCCGGGACAGGGTCCACTGAAGCTTTCTTT.

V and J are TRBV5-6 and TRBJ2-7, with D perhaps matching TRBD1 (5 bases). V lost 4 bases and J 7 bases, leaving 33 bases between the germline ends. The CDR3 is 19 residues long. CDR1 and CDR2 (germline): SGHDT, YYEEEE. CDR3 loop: CASSPLGHRLSDWRREQYV. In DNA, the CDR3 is TGTGCCAGCAGCCCCCTCGGCCACAGGCTCTCAGACTGGCGAAGGGAGCAGTACGTC.

The CDR3 DNA is TGTGCCACCAGCAGAGAAAGCGGGGGGGCCGGGGAAGAGACCCAGTACTTC. Protein: CATSRESGGAGEETQYF. The gene calls are TRBV15 and TRBJ2-5, with TRBD2 matching 10 bases. Germline V gene sequence: CDR1 LNHNV, CDR2 YYDKDF (reference sequence). The V gene end was trimmed by 0 bases and the J gene end by 3 bases; junction bases not matched to a gene: 7. CDR3 length equals 17 residues.

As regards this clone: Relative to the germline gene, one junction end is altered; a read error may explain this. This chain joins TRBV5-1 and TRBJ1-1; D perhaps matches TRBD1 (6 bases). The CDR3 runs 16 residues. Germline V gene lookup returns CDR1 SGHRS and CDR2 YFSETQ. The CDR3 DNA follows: TGCGCCGGCAGCTTCTCTCGGACAGTCGTGAACACTGAAGCTTTCTTT. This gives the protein CAGSFSRTVVNTEAFF.

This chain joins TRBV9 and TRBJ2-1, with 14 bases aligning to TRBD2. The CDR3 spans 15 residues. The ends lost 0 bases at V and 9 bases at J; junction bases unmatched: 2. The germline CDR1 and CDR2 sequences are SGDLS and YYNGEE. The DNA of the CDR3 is TGTGCCAGCAGCGTAGTGACTAGCGGGGGGGGTGAGCAGTTCTTC. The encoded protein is CASSVVTSGGGEQFF.

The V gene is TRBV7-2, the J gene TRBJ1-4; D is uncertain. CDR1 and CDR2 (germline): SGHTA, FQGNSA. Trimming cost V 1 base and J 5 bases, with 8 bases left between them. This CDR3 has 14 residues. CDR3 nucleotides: TGTGCCAGCAGCTTAGGAATAGGGAATGAAAAACTGTTTTTT. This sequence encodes CASSLGIGNEKLFF. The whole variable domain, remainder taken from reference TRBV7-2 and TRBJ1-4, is GAGVSQSPSNKVTEKGKDVELRCDPISGHTALYWYRQSLGQGLEFLIYFQGNSAPDKSGLPSDRFSAERTGGSVSTLTIQRTQQEDSAVYLCASSLGIGNEKLFFGSGTQLSVL.

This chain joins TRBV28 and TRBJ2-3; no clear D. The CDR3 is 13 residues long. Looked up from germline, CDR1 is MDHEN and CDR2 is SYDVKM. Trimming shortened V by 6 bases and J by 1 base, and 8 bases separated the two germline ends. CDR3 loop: CASRPAGTDTQYF. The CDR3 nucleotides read TGTGCCAGCAGGCCGGCAGGCACAGATACGCAGTATTTT.

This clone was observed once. Here the CDR3 DNA reads TGCGCCAGCAGCCAAGAGTCCGGACAGCACTACGAGCAGTACTTC. Amino acid sequence: CASSQESGQHYEQYF. The gene calls are TRBV4-3 and TRBJ2-7; D is possibly TRBD1 (6 bases). With 0 bases removed from V and 3 bases from J, the gap between germline ends came to 12 bases. Germline CDR1 is LGHNA and CDR2 is YSLEER. The CDR3 totals 15 residues.

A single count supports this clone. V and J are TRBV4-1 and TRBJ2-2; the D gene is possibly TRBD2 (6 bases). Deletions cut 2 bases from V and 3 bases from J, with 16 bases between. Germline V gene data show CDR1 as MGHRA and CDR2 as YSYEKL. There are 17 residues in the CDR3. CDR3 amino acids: CASSQKGSGDHTGELFF. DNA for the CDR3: TGCGCCAGCAGCCAAAAGGGCTCGGGGGATCACACCGGGGAGCTGTTTTTT.

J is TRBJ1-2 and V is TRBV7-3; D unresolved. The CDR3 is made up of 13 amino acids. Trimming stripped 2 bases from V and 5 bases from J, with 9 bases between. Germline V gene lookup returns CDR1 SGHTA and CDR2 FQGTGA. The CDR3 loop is CASSLAGTYGYTF. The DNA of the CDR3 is TGTGCCAGCAGCTTAGCAGGCACTTATGGCTACACCTTC.

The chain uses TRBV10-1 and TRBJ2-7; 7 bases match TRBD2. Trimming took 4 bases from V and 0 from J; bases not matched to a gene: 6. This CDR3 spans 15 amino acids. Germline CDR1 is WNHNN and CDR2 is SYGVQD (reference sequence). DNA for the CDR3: TGCGCCAGCAGTGCACTTACGGGGGGCTCCTACGAGCAGTACTTC. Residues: CASSALTGGSYEQYF.

CDR3 sequence reads: CASSSRGWYETQYF. The CDR3 DNA reads TGTGCCAGCAGCTCCAGGGGTTGGTATGAGACCCAGTACTTC. This chain uses TRBV7-2 with TRBJ2-5, with TRBD1 as a possible D gene (6 bases). Germline CDR1 reads SGHTA; CDR2 reads FQGNSA. V lost 4 bases, J lost 5 bases, and 14 bases lay in between. CDR3 length: 14 residues.

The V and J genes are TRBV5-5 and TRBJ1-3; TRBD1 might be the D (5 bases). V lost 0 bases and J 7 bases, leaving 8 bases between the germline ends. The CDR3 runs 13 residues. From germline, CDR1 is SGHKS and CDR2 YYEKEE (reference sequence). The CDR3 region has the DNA TGTGCCAGCAGCTTGGGACAGATCAACACCATATATTTT. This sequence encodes CASSLGQINTIYF.

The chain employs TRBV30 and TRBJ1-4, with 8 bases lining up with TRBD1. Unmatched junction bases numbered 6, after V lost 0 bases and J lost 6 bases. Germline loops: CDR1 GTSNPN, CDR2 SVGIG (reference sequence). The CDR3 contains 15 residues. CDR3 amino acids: CAWSVRNRGDEKLFF. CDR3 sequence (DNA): TGTGCCTGGAGTGTACGTAACAGGGGGGATGAAAAACTGTTTTTT. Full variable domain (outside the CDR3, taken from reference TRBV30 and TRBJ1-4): SQTIHQWPATLVQPVGSPLSLECTVEGTSNPNLYWYRQAAGRGLQLLFYSVGIGQISSEVPQNLSASRPQDRQFILSSKKLLLSDSGFYLCAWSVRNRGDEKLFFGSGTQLSVL.

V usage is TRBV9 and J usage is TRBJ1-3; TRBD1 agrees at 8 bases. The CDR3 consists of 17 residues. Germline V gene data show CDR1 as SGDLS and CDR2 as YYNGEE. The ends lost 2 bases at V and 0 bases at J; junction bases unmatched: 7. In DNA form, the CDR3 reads TGTGCCAGCAGCGTCCGGACAGGGCTAAACTCTGGAAACACCATATATTTT. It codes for CASSVRTGLNSGNTIYF. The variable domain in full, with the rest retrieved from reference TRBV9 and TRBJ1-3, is DSGVTQTPKHLITATGQRVTLRCSPRSGDLSVYWYQQSLDQGLQFLIQYYNGEERAKGNILERFSAQQFPDLHSELNLSSLELGDSALYFCASSVRTGLNSGNTIYFGEGSWLTVV.

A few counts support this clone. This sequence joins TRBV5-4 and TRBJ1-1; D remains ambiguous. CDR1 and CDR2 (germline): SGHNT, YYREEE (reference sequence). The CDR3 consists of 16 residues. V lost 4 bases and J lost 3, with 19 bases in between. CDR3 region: CASSHWSGRKDTEAFF. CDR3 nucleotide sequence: TGTGCCAGCAGCCACTGGTCGGGGAGAAAGGACACTGAAGCTTTCTTT.

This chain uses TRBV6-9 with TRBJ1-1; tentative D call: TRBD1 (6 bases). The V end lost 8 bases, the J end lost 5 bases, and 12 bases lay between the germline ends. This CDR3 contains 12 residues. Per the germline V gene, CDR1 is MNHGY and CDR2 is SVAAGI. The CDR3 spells CASGRGRTEAFF. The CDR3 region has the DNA TGTGCCAGCGGCAGGGGCAGAACTGAAGCTTTCTTT.

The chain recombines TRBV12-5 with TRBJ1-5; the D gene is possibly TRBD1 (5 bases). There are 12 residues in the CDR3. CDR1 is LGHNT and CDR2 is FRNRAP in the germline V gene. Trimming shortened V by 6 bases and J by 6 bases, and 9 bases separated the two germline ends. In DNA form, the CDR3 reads TGTGCTAGTGGGGGAGGGGTTCAGCCCCAGCATTTT. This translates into CASGGGVQPQHF.